A single sample gave rise to the 28 T cell receptor beta chains below, sequenced in a study of T-cell memory formation after mild COVID-19 (dated by TCRdb to about 2021). Libraries were made using 5' RACE. The instrument given in TCRdb is Illumina NovaSeq 6000. In TCRdb, the public reads were trimmed at Q25 with fastp and aligned with MiXCR, with productive beta chains retained. Records with the same CDR3 protein are collapsed into one entry carrying the most frequent genes and DNA. In all, the sample holds about 140,000 distinct CDR3 sequences, and about 6% of those were seen once. The leading ten clones occupy approximately 2.1% of the sample. Sequencing was carried out using PBMCs or a T cell subset sorted from them (not recorded which). The receptors derive from an adult woman who had mild COVID-19 (a few samples of this study predate the infection). The sample titles of this study are shuffled in the database, so cell type and time point are left out; the donor was told from shared clones.

The V gene is TRBV20-1, the J gene TRBJ1-6; 9 bases align to TRBD1. V was clipped by 3 bases and J by 7 bases; unmatched bases: 7. CDR3 length: 15 amino acids. Per the germline V gene, CDR1 is DFQATT and CDR2 is SNEGSKA (reference sequence). As DNA, the CDR3 is TGCAGTGCTAGGCCCGGACAGGGGAGGAATTCACCCCTCCACTTT. This sequence encodes CSARPGQGRNSPLHF.

The V gene is TRBV18, the J gene TRBJ2-3; TRBD2 matches 15 bases. The J segment lost 4 bases and the V segment lost 0 bases, leaving 5 bases of the junction unmatched. The germline V gene encodes CDR1 KGHSH and CDR2 LQKENI. The CDR3 extends over 18 amino acids. Written as DNA, the CDR3 is TGTGCCAGCTCACCACCTGGACTAGCGGGAGGGCCGCCAGATACGCAGTATTTT. This translates into CASSPPGLAGGPPDTQYF.

V is TRBV29-1 and J is TRBJ2-5; 7 bases are shared with TRBD1. V lost 1 base, J lost 5 bases, and 10 bases stayed unmatched. CDR3 size: 15 residues. CDR1 is SQVTM, CDR2 ANQGSEA, per germline. CDR3 nucleotides: TGCAGCGTTGAAGTCTCGTCAGGGGGAGTGGAGACCCAGTACTTC. This translates into CSVEVSSGGVETQYF.

At least ten counts were recorded for this clonotype. The rearrangement joins TRBV7-2 to TRBJ2-1, with 13 bases that match TRBD2. Germline lookup yields CDR1 SGHTA and CDR2 FQGNSA. The CDR3 runs 16 residues. The V gene end was trimmed by 5 bases and the J gene end by 8 bases; junction bases not matched to a gene: 9. The CDR3 bases are TGTGCCAGCAGCCGCCGGACTAGCGGGAGTCGGGATGAGCAGTTCTTC. It codes for CASSRRTSGSRDEQFF.

This clonotype was seen repeatedly, ten times or more. The chain recombines TRBV12-3 or TRBV12-4 with TRBJ2-7, with a weak D call TRBD2 (6 bases). Trimming removed 3 bases at V and 2 bases at J, with 8 bases between. This CDR3 is 13 amino acids long. Here the CDR3 DNA reads TGTGCCAGCAGTTTCGGCGGGACCTACGAGCAGTACTTC. It codes for CASSFGGTYEQYF.

The genes are TRBV5-1 and TRBJ2-7, with a possible D match to TRBD2 (7 bases). The CDR3 loop spans 15 amino acids. Trimming took off 3 bases at V and 2 bases at J, with 15 bases between the two ends. Per the germline V gene, CDR1 is SGHRS and CDR2 is YFSETQ. CDR3 DNA: TGCGCCAGCAGCTGGGGGGGCGACTTTACCTACGAGCAGTACTTC. Translated: CASSWGGDFTYEQYF.

This chain connects TRBV30 to TRBJ1-1; D uncertain. Per germline, CDR1 GTSNPN and CDR2 SVGIG (reference sequence). The germline V and J ends were trimmed by 0 bases and 4 bases, with 12 bases remaining between them. The CDR3 loop spans 14 amino acids. The DNA for the CDR3 is TGTGCCTGGAGTGTACGATTTACTGGCACTGAAGCTTTCTTT. Protein sequence: CAWSVRFTGTEAFF.

This clonotype was detected many times. The chain carries TRBV18 and TRBJ2-1; D assignment may be TRBD1 or TRBD2 (5 bases each). Trimming cost V 0 bases and J 9 bases, with 15 bases left between them. Germline V gene sequence: CDR1 KGHSH, CDR2 LQKENI. The CDR3 runs 15 residues. CDR3 amino acids: CASSPPGRSDGEQFF. The CDR3 DNA sequence: TGTGCCAGCTCACCACCGGGGCGTAGCGACGGTGAGCAGTTCTTC.

This clonotype came up many times. The J gene is TRBJ1-6, the V gene TRBV20-1; no clear D. Germline values: CDR1 DFQATT, CDR2 SNEGSKA (reference sequence). V was clipped by 1 base and J by 11 bases, with 12 bases between them. This CDR3 spans 13 amino acids. Written as DNA, the CDR3 is TGCAGTGCTAGAGCCCAAACCACGGCACCCCTCCACTTT. Translated: CSARAQTTAPLHF.

The chain employs TRBV5-5 and TRBJ2-1; D remains unclear. Trimming shortened V by 2 bases and J by 6 bases, and 9 bases separated the two germline ends. The CDR3 contains 13 residues. The germline CDR1 and CDR2 sequences are SGHKS and YYEKEE (reference sequence). CDR3 residues: CASSFSEINEQFF. The CDR3 DNA sequence: TGTGCCAGCAGCTTTTCGGAGATCAATGAGCAGTTCTTC.

This clonotype appeared a few times. V is TRBV20-1 and J is TRBJ2-7, with 11 bases aligning to TRBD1. The CDR3 contains 16 residues. The germline CDR1 and CDR2 sequences are DFQATT and SNEGSKA (reference sequence). The ends lost 3 bases at V and 3 bases at J; junction bases unmatched: 10. CDR3 coding DNA: TGCAGTGCTAGTCTATTGGACAGGGGGCGCATCTACGAGCAGTACTTC. Translated: CSASLLDRGRIYEQYF.

This clonotype showed up many times. The rearrangement joins TRBV20-1 to TRBJ2-1; 8 bases are a match to TRBD2. The V and J ends lost 2 bases and 7 bases, in that order; junction bases with no gene match: 7. Germline CDR1 DFQATT, CDR2 SNEGSKA (reference sequence). The CDR3 length is 14 residues. This chain's CDR3 is CSARSPGGVNEQFF. CDR3 coding DNA: TGCAGTGCTAGATCCCCGGGGGGGGTGAATGAGCAGTTCTTC.

This clonotype was detected a few times. V gene TRBV30 combines with J gene TRBJ1-6; D ambiguous. Germline CDR1 is GTSNPN and CDR2 is SVGIG (reference sequence). CDR3 length: 13 amino acids. The V end lost 3 bases, the J end lost 6 bases, and 9 bases lay between the germline ends. The CDR3 region has the DNA TGTGCCTGGAGCGGGCAGGTTAATTCACCCCTCCACTTT. This translates into CAWSGQVNSPLHF.

This clonotype was counted many times. The V gene is TRBV5-6, the J gene TRBJ2-1, with D tentatively TRBD2 (5 bases). This CDR3 spans 13 amino acids. Trimming took 5 bases from V and 7 from J, leaving 13 bases between them. Germline V gene data show CDR1 as SGHDT and CDR2 as YYEEEE. CDR3 in amino acids: CASRPGLPNEQFF. For the CDR3, the DNA is TGTGCCAGCAGACCAGGACTCCCGAATGAGCAGTTCTTC.

This clonotype was observed many times. The V call is TRBV20-1, the J call TRBJ1-2, with TRBD1 as a possible D gene (6 bases). Germline lookup yields CDR1 DFQATT and CDR2 SNEGSKA (reference sequence). CDR3 length: 14 amino acids. Trimming stripped 1 base from V and 4 bases from J, with 13 bases between. CDR3 protein: CSARADGGGYGYTF. The CDR3 nucleotides are TGCAGTGCTAGAGCCGACGGGGGCGGCTATGGCTACACCTTC.

This clonotype was counted at least ten times. J is TRBJ2-1 and V is TRBV7-2, with a tentative D call TRBD1 (6 bases). Trimming took 5 bases from V and 4 from J, leaving 9 bases between them. CDR3 length: 13 amino acids. Germline V lookup: CDR1 SGHTA, CDR2 FQGNSA. This chain's CDR3 is CASSPRGYNEQFF. The CDR3 DNA sequence: TGTGCCAGCAGCCCGAGGGGGTACAATGAGCAGTTCTTC. The full variable domain, in which reference TRBV7-2 and TRBJ2-1 provide the parts outside the CDR3, is GAGVSQSPSNKVTEKGKDVELRCDPISGHTALYWYRQSLGQGLEFLIYFQGNSAPDKSGLPSDRFSAERTGGSVSTLTIQRTQQEDSAVYLCASSPRGYNEQFFGPGTRLTVL.

The V gene is TRBV19, the J gene TRBJ2-3; the D gene is possibly TRBD2 (6 bases). V was shortened by 9 bases and J by 2 bases, with 18 bases between the two germline ends. Germline lookup yields CDR1 LNHDA and CDR2 SQIVND (reference sequence). This CDR3 contains 15 residues. The chain's CDR3 is CARSTSPDPTDTQYF. CDR3 nucleotide sequence: TGTGCCAGATCTACTAGCCCCGACCCCACAGATACGCAGTATTTT. Looking up the rest from reference TRBV19 and TRBJ2-3 gives the full variable domain: DGGITQSPKYLFRKEGQNVTLSCEQNLNHDAMYWYRQDPGQGLRLIYYSQIVNDFQKGDIAEGYSVSREKKESFPLTVTSAQKNPTAFYLCARSTSPDPTDTQYFGPGTRLTVL.

This clonotype came up many times. V gene TRBV6-6 combines with J gene TRBJ2-2; unclear D gene. In germline, CDR1 is MNHNY, CDR2 SVGAGI (reference sequence). CDR3 length: 12 amino acids. V shed 8 bases and J shed 0 bases, with 4 bases lying between them. The CDR3 nucleotides are TGTGCCAGCTCATCGAACACCGGGGAGCTGTTTTTT. This sequence encodes CASSSNTGELFF.

This clonotype turned up a few times. This rearrangement joins TRBV7-2 to TRBJ1-5; a weak D match, TRBD1 (5 bases). The CDR3 runs to 15 residues. Germline CDR1 reads SGHTA; CDR2 reads FQGNSA. The V gene lost 2 bases and the J gene lost 0 bases, with 8 bases spanning the gap. In DNA, the CDR3 is TGTGCCAGCAGCTTAATCGGGGGTAGCAATCAGCCCCAGCATTTT. Its translation: CASSLIGGSNQPQHF. The full variable domain, its missing parts supplied by reference TRBV7-2 and TRBJ1-5, is GAGVSQSPSNKVTEKGKDVELRCDPISGHTALYWYRQSLGQGLEFLIYFQGNSAPDKSGLPSDRFSAERTGGSVSTLTIQRTQQEDSAVYLCASSLIGGSNQPQHFGDGTRLSIL.

This clonotype was recorded at least ten times. This chain connects TRBV7-3 to TRBJ1-5; no clear D. Per the germline V gene, CDR1 is SGHTA and CDR2 is FQGTGA. The V and J ends lost 1 base and 6 bases respectively, with 7 bases between them. This CDR3 region has 13 residues. CDR3 region: CASSLNPGQPQHF. Written as DNA, the CDR3 is TGTGCCAGCAGCTTAAACCCGGGTCAGCCCCAGCATTTT.

A word on this clonotype: Possible read error: a much larger clone is one base away. V is TRBV7-8 and J is TRBJ2-3; 9 nucleotides match TRBD1. Losses at the gene ends were 4 bases for V and 2 bases for J; bases not matched to a gene: 7. This CDR3 is built from 16 residues. The V gene's germline CDR1 is SGHVS and CDR2 FQNEAQ. The CDR3 DNA is TGTGCCAGCAGCTCCATGACAGGGGGAATCACAGATACGCAGTATTTT. It yields the protein CASSSMTGGITDTQYF.

This clonotype has at least ten counts. This chain links TRBV7-3 with TRBJ2-7; D perhaps matches TRBD2 (6 bases). Per germline, CDR1 SGHTA and CDR2 FQGTGA. The CDR3 has 15 residues. Trimming took off 2 bases at V and 0 bases at J, with 11 bases between the two ends. The CDR3, as DNA: TGTGCCAGCAGCTTATTAGCGGAAAGCTCCTACGAGCAGTACTTC. Residues: CASSLLAESSYEQYF. Combining the CDR3 with reference TRBV7-3 and TRBJ2-7 gives the whole variable domain GAGVSQTPSNKVTEKGKYVELRCDPISGHTALYWYRQSLGQGPEFLIYFQGTGAADDSGLPNDRFFAVRPEGSVSTLKIQRTERGDSAVYLCASSLLAESSYEQYFGPGTRLTVT.

The rearrangement joins TRBV7-8 to TRBJ1-1; a weak D match, TRBD1 (5 bases). V was cut by 3 bases and J by 3 bases, with 11 bases left in between. The germline gives CDR1 SGHVS, CDR2 FQNEAQ. This CDR3 is 14 amino acids long. In DNA form, the CDR3 reads TGTGCCAGCAGCTTGGGGCCCGCCGACACTGAAGCTTTCTTT. Translating gives CASSLGPADTEAFF.

The sample holds many counts of this clonotype. This chain joins TRBV11-2 and TRBJ2-7; D might be TRBD1 (6 bases). The CDR3 spans 14 residues. The ends were cut back, 7 bases at V and 0 bases at J, with 13 bases in the middle. CDR1 and CDR2 from the germline V gene are SGHAT and FQNNGV. CDR3 amino acids: CASTRQGTSYEQYF. CDR3 nucleotide sequence: TGTGCCAGCACCCGCCAGGGGACCTCCTACGAGCAGTACTTC.

This clonotype was seen just once. V usage is TRBV20-1 and J usage is TRBJ2-1, with D unresolved. Germline assignment: CDR1 DFQATT and CDR2 SNEGSKA (reference sequence). Trimming removed 0 bases at V and 0 bases at J, with 9 bases between. This CDR3 has 15 residues. The chain's CDR3 is CSARDLAVSYNEQFF. The DNA of the CDR3 is TGCAGTGCTAGAGATCTGGCGGTCTCCTACAATGAGCAGTTCTTC.

This sequence joins TRBV5-1 and TRBJ2-7, with TRBD1 matching 7 bases. The CDR3 contains 15 residues. Germline CDR1 is SGHRS and CDR2 is YFSETQ. With 0 bases clipped from V and 11 bases from J, the junction kept 14 bases outside the gene matches. This CDR3 reads CASSLDGTETPWEYF. CDR3 DNA: TGCGCCAGCAGCTTGGACGGGACAGAAACCCCGTGGGAGTACTTC.

This clonotype was counted only a few times. This chain uses TRBV21-1 with TRBJ1-2; the D call of TRBD1 is as the table states it, not checked on the DNA. TRBV21-1 is a pseudogene locus. The CDR3 loop spans 15 amino acids. CDR3 bases: TGTGCCAGCAGCAAAGGTCAGGACAGGGACTATGGCTACACCTTC. Translated, it gives CASSKGQDRDYGYTF.

This clonotype appeared many times. The chain is built from TRBV12-3 or TRBV12-4 and TRBJ2-3; 10 nucleotides agree with TRBD2. V shed 6 bases and J 2 bases; nucleotides not matched to a gene: 8. This CDR3 region has 16 residues. The CDR3 region has the DNA TGTGCCAGCAGATCCCGGACTAGCGGCTACACAGATACGCAGTATTTT. Protein sequence: CASRSRTSGYTDTQYF.